This T cell receptor beta chain comes out of a study of cytotoxic CD8 clonotypes in ibrutinib-treated CLL. In the study overall: Of the patients, about a dozen were relapsed/refractory, under 16 treatment-naive and under 18 IGHV unmutated. Response specimens were obtained following a median treatment duration of roughly 11 months, with a range of 6 to 36. Samples yielded averages of hundreds of thousands of productive templates and around 99,000 productive rearrangements. Broader study findings: The study found baseline clonality above age-matched healthy donors, tracking circulating CD8+ T-cell counts.

TCRdb keeps only in-frame clones here, not all; method: immunoSEQ multiplex PCR. Altogether roughly 15,000 clones are present, 81% being singletons, with the ten largest covering 15% to 20%. On this clone itself: The antigen is undetermined.

Germline-derived CDR1 and CDR2 are SGHKS and YYEKEE (reference sequence). This CDR3 is built from 14 residues. Trimming pared 0 bases from V and 7 bases from J, leaving 13 bases between. The source material was PBMCs, sampled before ibrutinib treatment. The TCR sequence derives from a human donor with chronic lymphocytic leukemia. V gene TRBV5-5 combines with J gene TRBJ1-1; tentative D call: TRBD1 (6 bases). The CDR3 loop is CASSLEGGLGEAFF. For the CDR3, the DNA is TGTGCCAGCAGCTTGGAGGGGGGCCTTGGTGAAGCTTTCTTT.